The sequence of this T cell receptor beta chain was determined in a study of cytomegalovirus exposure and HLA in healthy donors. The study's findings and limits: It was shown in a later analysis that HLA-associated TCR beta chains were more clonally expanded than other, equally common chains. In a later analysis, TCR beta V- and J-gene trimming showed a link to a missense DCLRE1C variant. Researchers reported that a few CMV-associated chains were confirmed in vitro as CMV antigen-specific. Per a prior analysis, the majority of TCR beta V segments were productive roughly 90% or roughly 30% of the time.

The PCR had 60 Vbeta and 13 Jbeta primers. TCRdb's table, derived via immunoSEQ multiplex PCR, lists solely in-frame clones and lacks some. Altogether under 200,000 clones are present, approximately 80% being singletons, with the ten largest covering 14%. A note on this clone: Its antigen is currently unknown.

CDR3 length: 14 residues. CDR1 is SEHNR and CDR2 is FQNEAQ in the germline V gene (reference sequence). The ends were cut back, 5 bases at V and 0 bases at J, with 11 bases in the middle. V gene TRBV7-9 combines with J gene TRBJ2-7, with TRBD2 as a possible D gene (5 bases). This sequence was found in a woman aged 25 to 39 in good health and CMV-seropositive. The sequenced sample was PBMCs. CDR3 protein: CASSLGRASYEQYF. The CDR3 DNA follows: TGTGCCAGCAGCCTCGGGCGGGCCTCCTACGAGCAGTACTTC.